This T cell receptor beta chain was recovered during a study of Graves' ophthalmopathy and Graves' hyperthyroidism. For the study at large: Before any treatment was given, at initial diagnosis, peripheral blood was collected.

Under 3 months in duration, the ophthalmopathy in affected donors had moderate-to-severe activity, CAS ≥3 and NOSPECS ≥4. The diagnosis combined clinical symptoms, thyroxine, TRAb, thyroid ultrasound and orbital computed tomography scans. CDR1 LGHDT and CDR2 YNNKEL come from the germline V gene (reference sequence). The CDR3 is made up of 15 amino acids. Trimming at V came to 4 bases and at J to 2 bases, leaving 7 bases not matched to a gene. Beta-chain TCR CDR3 regions were amplified from RNA transcripts. HTBI-primed first-round RT-PCR preceded second-round multiplex PCR. MiXCR, run by TCRdb on the multiplex PCR reads, gives a single entry per CDR3 protein. Here the sample spans some 750,000 distinct CDR3 sequences, roughly two fifths being singletons.

The J gene is TRBJ2-7, the V gene TRBV3-1; 8 bases are a match to TRBD2. What was sequenced was peripheral blood. This TCR was sampled from an adult man with Graves' ophthalmopathy. This CDR3 is CASSPPGTRAYEQYF. The CDR3 DNA sequence: TGTGCCAGCAGCCCCCCCGGGACTAGGGCCTACGAGCAGTACTTC.